Sequencing of this TCR beta chain was carried out in a study of identical twins. Findings and caveats of the study: Insertions ran lower in abundant cord blood beta clonotypes, though not in memory repertoires. Excess twin sharing in beta out-of-frame sequences was weaker.

A note on this clonotype: Its antigen is undetermined.

In every case, the donor was a healthy Caucasian. Unique molecular identifiers were present on the cDNA, and a universal primer site came from template switching. TCRdb called the 5' RACE reads again in MiXCR, with one record for every CDR3 protein. The profile shows 1.5 million to 2 million distinct CDR3 sequences, less than 40% of them singletons. The ends were cut back, 5 bases at V and 4 bases at J, with 17 bases in the middle. The CDR3 is made up of 15 amino acids. Germline-derived CDR1 and CDR2 are SEHNR and FQNEAQ (reference sequence). The clonotype originates from a newborn girl in good health. This sequence joins TRBV7-9 and TRBJ2-5; the D is unclear. Material: cord blood. The CDR3 sequence: CASSPRVGLAETQYF. The CDR3 DNA reads TGTGCCAGCAGCCCCCGGGTCGGGTTAGCAGAGACCCAGTACTTC.